The sequence of this T cell receptor beta chain was determined in a study of siplizumab effects on memory and regulatory T cells. As concerns this clone: What it binds is unknown.

General study findings and limits: Many proliferating CD4+ or CD8+ clones remained unclassified. Roughly 75-96% of them could not be assigned either a naive or a memory phenotype. Only a minor fraction of alloreactive clones mapped to unstimulated subsets. On average, roughly 69% of mappable alloreactive CD4+ clones were Treg-derived under siplizumab, against about 30% in controls.

Per sample, roughly 94,000 TCR templates underwent assay. Method: immunoSEQ multiplex PCR; TCRdb's copy keeps in-frame clones and lacks some. Of more than 85,000 clones listed, 75% to 90% are singletons. Sequencing was carried out using CD4+ T cells sorted from blood. This receptor was identified in a human donor in good health.

The DNA for the CDR3 is TGTGCCAGCAGCTCGGGACTAGCGGGAGGGCCGGGAGAGACCCAGTACTTC. Translated: CASSSGLAGGPGETQYF. The gene calls are TRBV7-9 and TRBJ2-5; TRBD2 aligns across 16 bases. Per the germline V gene, CDR1 is SEHNR and CDR2 is FQNEAQ (reference sequence). With V trimmed by 4 bases and J by 4 bases, 6 bases remained unmatched. The CDR3 is 17 amino acids.